Listed here is a single T cell receptor (beta chain). TCRdb's copy holds only in-frame clones and misses some; the assay was immunoSEQ multiplex PCR. The sample carries approximately 83,000 clones, about 94% recorded once. The sample belongs to a study of T cell changes during pregnancy in multiple sclerosis. The sample consisted of peripheral blood, taken in the third trimester of pregnancy. The clonotype comes from a female donor with multiple sclerosis, enrolled in a pregnancy study.

CDR3 DNA sequence: TGTGCCAGCAGACTCGGGGGACAGCCCCAGCATTTT. This translates into CASRLGGQPQHF. The V call is TRBV28, the J call TRBJ1-5, with D perhaps TRBD1 (5 bases). The V end was cut by 6 bases, the J end by 7 bases, with 10 bases between. Per germline, CDR1 MDHEN and CDR2 SYDVKM. CDR3 length: 12 amino acids.